These T cell receptor beta chains were read from a single sample in a study of blood T cell repertoires in COVID-19. The method was immunoSEQ multiplex PCR; TCRdb's version includes in-frame clones alone and lacks a portion of them. The sample lists 250,000 to 350,000 clones, around nine tenths seen once, with 2% to 2.5% in the top ten. Sequencing was performed on PBMCs or T cells enriched from blood (not recorded which). The receptors were sampled from a woman in her fifties or sixties in a cohort exposed to, infected with or recovered from COVID-19 (not recorded which). Each CDR3 is given with its conserved first and last residue. D genes are given only for firm matches. Clone size appears in some rows only: once, few, many, or a class for an expanded clone.

D gene	V gene	J gene	clone size	CDR3 protein
TRBD1	TRBV3-1/TRBV3-2	TRBJ2-7	NA	CASSQAGTGTYEQYF
TRBD2	TRBV29-1	TRBJ2-1	once	CSVAGTSVHSSYNEQFF
TRBD1	TRBV13	TRBJ2-5	NA	CASRPQGAETQYF
NA	TRBV11-2	TRBJ2-3	NA	CASRFQGWMTDTQYF
TRBD1	TRBV24-1	TRBJ2-7	NA	CATSDDRGTYEQYF
TRBD2	TRBV5-5	TRBJ2-3	NA	CASSLREGRGTDTQYF
NA	TRBV5-1	TRBJ2-1	NA	CASSLAGLNEQFF
TRBD2	TRBV28	TRBJ2-7	NA	CASSNPGLATEQYF
TRBD1	TRBV28	TRBJ2-5	few	CASSFGQGAQETQYF
NA	TRBV6-4	TRBJ1-1	few	CASSDRGTGEAFF